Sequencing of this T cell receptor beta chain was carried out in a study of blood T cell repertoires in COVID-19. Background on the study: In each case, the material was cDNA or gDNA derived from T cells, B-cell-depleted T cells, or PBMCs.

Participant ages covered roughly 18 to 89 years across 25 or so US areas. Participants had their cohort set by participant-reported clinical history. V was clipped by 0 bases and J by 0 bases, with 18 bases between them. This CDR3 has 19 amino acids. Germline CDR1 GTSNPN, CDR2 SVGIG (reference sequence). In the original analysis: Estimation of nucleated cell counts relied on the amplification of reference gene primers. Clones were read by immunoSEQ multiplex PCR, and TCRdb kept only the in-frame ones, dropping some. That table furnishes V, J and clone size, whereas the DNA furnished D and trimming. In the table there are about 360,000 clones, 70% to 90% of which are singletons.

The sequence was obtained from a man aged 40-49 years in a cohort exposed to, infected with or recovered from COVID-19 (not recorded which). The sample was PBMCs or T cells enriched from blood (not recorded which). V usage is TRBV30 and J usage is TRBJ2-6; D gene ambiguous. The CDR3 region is CAWSVYFIVSTSGANVLTF. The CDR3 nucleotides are TGTGCCTGGAGTGTATACTTTATCGTGAGTACCTCTGGGGCCAACGTCCTGACTTTC. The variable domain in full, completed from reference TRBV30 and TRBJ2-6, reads SQTIHQWPATLVQPVGSPLSLECTVEGTSNPNLYWYRQAAGRGLQLLFYSVGIGQISSEVPQNLSASRPQDRQFILSSKKLLLSDSGFYLCAWSVYFIVSTSGANVLTFGAGSRLTVL.